A single sample gave rise to the 27 T cell receptor beta chains below, sequenced in a study of tumour-infiltrating T cells in Burkitt lymphoma. Clones were read by immunoSEQ multiplex PCR, and TCRdb kept only the in-frame ones, dropping some. Here the sample spans some 6,500 clones, around 10% being singletons. Sequenced: tumor tissue. These receptors came from a human donor with diffuse large B-cell lymphoma.

This chain links TRBV6-1 with TRBJ1-5; a possible D gene is TRBD1 (6 bases). Germline CDR1 is MNHNS and CDR2 is SASEGT. This CDR3 spans 15 amino acids. Trimming took off 4 bases at V and 3 bases at J, with 13 bases between the two ends. CDR3 region: CASSAVGGNNQPQHF. The CDR3 region has the DNA TGTGCCAGCAGTGCCGTCGGGGGCAACAATCAGCCCCAGCATTTT.

This clone was counted between two and nine times. The chain joins TRBV6-1 to TRBJ1-2; no firm D call. The CDR3 has 13 amino acids. Germline loops: CDR1 MNHNS, CDR2 SASEGT. V was pared by 0 bases and J by 5 bases, with 7 bases between. The CDR3, as DNA: TGTGCCAGCAGTGAAGCGAGGCGTTATGGCTACACCTTC. The encoded protein is CASSEARRYGYTF.

This clone turned up a few times. The J gene is TRBJ1-2, the V gene TRBV18, with D perhaps matching TRBD1 (5 bases). The V gene lost 5 bases and the J gene lost 3 bases, with 10 bases spanning the gap. This CDR3 spans 13 amino acids. CDR1 and CDR2 (germline): KGHSH, LQKENI. The CDR3 region has the DNA TGTGCCAGCTCAAAAGGGGAGGACTATGGCTACACCTTC. Its protein is CASSKGEDYGYTF.

This clone was picked up a small number of times. The V and J genes are TRBV19 and TRBJ1-5, with D maybe TRBD1 (5 bases). The V gene's germline CDR1 is LNHDA and CDR2 SQIVND (reference sequence). This CDR3 has 15 residues. With 3 bases removed from V and 2 bases from J, the gap between germline ends came to 11 bases. In DNA, the CDR3 is TGTGCCAGTAGTATTTGGGGGTTTGGCAATCAGCCCCAGCATTTT. Amino acid sequence: CASSIWGFGNQPQHF.

This clone appeared a few times. The rearrangement uses TRBV19 and TRBJ1-4; possibly TRBD1 for D (5 bases). This CDR3 has 11 amino acids. Per the germline V gene, CDR1 is LNHDA and CDR2 is SQIVND (reference sequence). The V end was cut by 5 bases, the J end by 15 bases, with 13 bases between. CDR3 sequence reads: CASSQRTWVFF. CDR3 DNA sequence: TGTGCCAGTAGTCAAAGGACATGGGTGTTTTTT.

This clone was counted a few times. The genes are TRBV5-1 and TRBJ1-2; 7 nucleotides agree with TRBD1. The CDR3 contains 15 residues. CDR1 is SGHRS and CDR2 is YFSETQ in the germline V gene. Germline trimming cut 4 bases from V and 0 bases from J; bases unmatched to any gene: 6. CDR3 loop: CASSPGQAPNYGYTF. CDR3 in DNA: TGCGCCAGCAGCCCTGGACAGGCCCCTAACTATGGCTACACCTTC. Filled out from reference TRBV5-1 and TRBJ1-2, the complete variable domain reads KAGVTQTPRYLIKTRGQQVTLSCSPISGHRSVSWYQQTPGQGLQFLFEYFSETQRNKGNFPGRFSGRQFSNSRSEMNVSTLELGDSALYLCASSPGQAPNYGYTFGSGTRLTVV.

This sequence joins TRBV29-1 and TRBJ2-5; 12 positions agree with TRBD2. The V gene end was trimmed by 5 bases and the J gene end by 0 bases; junction bases not matched to a gene: 4. CDR1 is SQVTM and CDR2 is ANQGSEA in the germline V gene. The CDR3 loop spans 15 amino acids. Here the CDR3 reads CSVSGTSGHQETQYF. The CDR3 bases are TGCAGCGTTTCCGGGACTAGCGGGCACCAAGAGACCCAGTACTTC.

The V call is TRBV10-1, the J call TRBJ2-2, with 9 positions matching TRBD2. Germline V gene sequence: CDR1 WNHNN, CDR2 SYGVQD (reference sequence). This CDR3 is built from 17 residues. V gave up 3 bases and J gave up 0 bases; unmatched junction bases: 5. As DNA, the CDR3 is TGCGCCAGCAGTGAAGGACTAGCGAACGCGAACACCGGGGAGCTGTTTTTT. This sequence encodes CASSEGLANANTGELFF.

The chain uses TRBV18 and TRBJ2-5, with a possible D match to TRBD2 (5 bases). CDR3 length: 14 residues. Trimming shortened V by 2 bases and J by 5 bases, and 12 bases separated the two germline ends. The germline V gene has CDR1 KGHSH and CDR2 LQKENI. The CDR3 DNA follows: TGTGCCAGCTCACCAGTAGGGAGTGGGGAGACCCAGTACTTC. Encoded protein: CASSPVGSGETQYF.

The gene calls are TRBV28 and TRBJ1-1; D unresolved. This CDR3 region has 11 residues. Germline V CDR1 and CDR2: MDHEN, SYDVKM. V shed 3 bases and J shed 7 bases, with 6 bases lying between them. DNA of the CDR3: TGTGCCAGCAGTTTCTCAGGTGAAGCTTTCTTT. It encodes CASSFSGEAFF.

This clone appeared a few times. The genes are TRBV6-1 and TRBJ2-1; D is uncertain. Germline CDR1 reads MNHNS; CDR2 reads SASEGT. The length of the CDR3 is 12 residues. V gave up 5 bases and J gave up 10 bases, with 12 bases separating them. In DNA form, the CDR3 reads TGTGCCAGCAGTCGGATCCGTCAAGAGCAGTTCTTC. Amino acids: CASSRIRQEQFF.

The gene calls are TRBV11-2 and TRBJ2-3; D gene unclear. CDR1 is SGHAT, CDR2 FQNNGV, per germline. The V end was cut by 5 bases, the J end by 5 bases, with 11 bases between. CDR3 length: 13 residues. CDR3 in amino acids: CASSRRPIDTQYF. CDR3 DNA sequence: TGTGCCAGCAGCCGTAGACCCATAGATACGCAGTATTTT.

With regard to this clone: This same CDR3 is encoded by further DNA sequences in the sample. J is TRBJ2-7 and V is TRBV7-2; unclear D gene. The CDR3 runs to 14 residues. V was cut by 5 bases and J by 0 bases, with 11 bases left in between. Germline CDR1 is SGHTA and CDR2 is FQGNSA. The CDR3 here is CASSRLIISYEQYF. CDR3 nucleotide sequence: TGTGCCAGCAGCCGATTGATTATCTCCTACGAGCAGTACTTC.

This clone has more than one count but fewer than ten. The CDR3 sequence: CASSPNLESTEAFF. As DNA, the CDR3 is TGTGCCAGCTCACCAAACTTAGAGAGCACTGAAGCTTTCTTT. The chain carries TRBV18 and TRBJ1-1; no firm D call. The CDR3 runs to 14 residues. The germline CDR1 and CDR2 sequences are KGHSH and LQKENI. The V gene lost 2 bases and the J gene lost 4 bases, with 11 bases spanning the gap.

This clone was seen just once. The chain couples TRBV6-1 to TRBJ1-4; 7 positions match TRBD1. Unmatched junction bases numbered 4, after V lost 5 bases and J lost 7 bases. The CDR3 is 13 amino acids. The germline V gene has CDR1 MNHNS and CDR2 SASEGT. The CDR3 nucleotides are TGTGCCAGCAGTCAACAGGGGTTTGAAAAACTGTTTTTT. It translates to CASSQQGFEKLFF.

The chain uses TRBV19 and TRBJ1-6; D gene uncertain. Germline lookup yields CDR1 LNHDA and CDR2 SQIVND (reference sequence). The CDR3 sequence is 12 residues long. The V and J ends lost 7 bases and 4 bases respectively, with 5 bases between them. In DNA form, the CDR3 reads TGTGCCAGTAACCTTTATAATTCACCCCTCCACTTT. As protein: CASNLYNSPLHF.

This clone has more than one count but fewer than ten. This rearrangement joins TRBV7-2 to TRBJ2-4; 8 bases are shared with TRBD2. With V trimmed by 1 base and J by 4 bases, 3 bases remained unmatched. The V gene's germline CDR1 is SGHTA and CDR2 FQGNSA. The CDR3 extends over 15 amino acids. The CDR3 reads CASSLDPGGKNIQYF. CDR3 DNA sequence: TGTGCCAGCAGCTTAGACCCGGGAGGGAAAAACATTCAGTACTTC.

This clone was observed a few times. The chain joins TRBV5-6 to TRBJ1-2; unclear D gene. The germline V gene encodes CDR1 SGHDT and CDR2 YYEEEE. The V and J ends lost 2 bases and 7 bases respectively, with 6 bases between them. The CDR3 loop spans 11 amino acids. The CDR3 sequence: CASSLGAGYTF. CDR3 coding DNA: TGTGCCAGCAGCTTAGGCGCTGGCTACACCTTC.

The V gene is TRBV10-2, the J gene TRBJ1-6; the D is unclear. The CDR3 is 15 residues long. Germline lookup yields CDR1 WSHSY and CDR2 SAAADI. V was clipped by 0 bases and J by 8 bases, with 11 bases between them. The CDR3 reads CASSESPGSYSPLHF. For the CDR3, the DNA is TGCGCCAGCAGTGAGTCGCCGGGAAGTTATTCACCCCTCCACTTT.

The rearrangement links TRBV5-1 to TRBJ1-6, with TRBD1 identical over 7 bases. The CDR3 is 17 residues long. Unmatched junction bases numbered 10, after V lost 7 bases and J lost 0 bases. Germline V gene data show CDR1 as SGHRS and CDR2 as YFSETQ. CDR3 in amino acids: CASRTGGGSSYNSPLHF. The CDR3 nucleotides are TGCGCCAGCCGGACAGGAGGGGGAAGCTCCTATAATTCACCCCTCCACTTT.

This clone was counted between two and nine times. The chain carries TRBV9 and TRBJ2-5; 8 bases align to TRBD1. This CDR3 is 15 amino acids long. In germline, CDR1 is SGDLS, CDR2 YYNGEE. V trimming: 4 bases; J trimming: 5 bases; junction bases outside the gene matches: 10. The CDR3 region is CASSPWTGPMETQYF. The CDR3 DNA reads as TGTGCCAGCAGCCCCTGGACAGGGCCGATGGAGACCCAGTACTTC.

A few counts support this clone. Additional DNA sequences in this sample encode the identical CDR3. The chain couples TRBV2 to TRBJ1-2; D may be TRBD1 (5 bases). V lost 5 bases and J lost 4, with 11 bases in between. This CDR3 spans 13 amino acids. Germline V lookup: CDR1 SNHLY, CDR2 FYNNEI. CDR3 in DNA: TGTGCCAGCAGTCTCACAGGCGTCTATGGCTACACCTTC. Translating gives CASSLTGVYGYTF.

This clone was counted a few times. This chain joins TRBV5-4 and TRBJ1-2, with a weak D call TRBD1 (6 bases). CDR1 SGHNT and CDR2 YYREEE come from the germline V gene (reference sequence). The CDR3 covers 17 residues. Trimming removed 4 bases from V and 0 bases from J, with 19 bases in between. CDR3 coding DNA: TGTGCCAGCAGCCTACCCGACAGGTTCTCAACTAACTATGGCTACACCTTC. Encoded protein: CASSLPDRFSTNYGYTF.

The rearrangement links TRBV10-2 to TRBJ1-2; D may be TRBD1 (5 bases). CDR1 WSHSY and CDR2 SAAADI come from the germline V gene. V lost 3 bases, J lost 4 bases, and 12 bases lay in between. The CDR3 extends over 14 amino acids. The CDR3 nucleotides read TGCGCCAGCAGTGACCCGGCCAGGGTCTATGGCTACACCTTC. Translation gives CASSDPARVYGYTF.

This clone was seen a handful of times. V is TRBV5-6 and J is TRBJ1-4; D uncertain. The CDR3 runs 13 residues. Trimming removed 0 bases at V and 8 bases at J, with 8 bases between. Germline V lookup: CDR1 SGHDT, CDR2 YYEEEE. CDR3 nucleotides: TGTGCCAGCAGCTTGGACCGGTGGGAAAAACTGTTTTTT. Translated, it gives CASSLDRWEKLFF.

V and J are TRBV6-5 and TRBJ2-4, with D perhaps TRBD1 (5 bases). The CDR3 sequence is 13 residues long. V gave up 8 bases and J gave up 8 bases, with 16 bases separating them. CDR1 and CDR2 (germline): MNHEY, SVGAGI. This CDR3 is CASRQDNVDIQYF. CDR3 DNA: TGTGCCAGCCGGCAGGACAATGTTGACATTCAGTACTTC.

This clone occurred a few times. The chain recombines TRBV2 with TRBJ1-1, with TRBD1 as a possible D gene (5 bases). This CDR3 has 14 amino acids. CDR1 is SNHLY, CDR2 FYNNEI, per germline. Deletions cut 7 bases from V and 0 bases from J, with 12 bases between. CDR3 in DNA: TGTGCCAGCAACCCAGGGCGGCTGAACACTGAAGCTTTCTTT. Translation: CASNPGRLNTEAFF.